What follows is one T cell receptor (beta chain) and its context. The data were produced by immunoSEQ multiplex PCR, yet TCRdb's version contains in-frame clones alone and is incomplete. This table has some 200,000 clones, around 82% appearing once. The sample is drawn from a study of blood T cell repertoires in COVID-19. The V gene lost 3 bases and the J gene lost 6 bases, with 17 bases spanning the gap. This CDR3 contains 15 residues. Germline assignment: CDR1 LGHNA and CDR2 YSLEER. The TCR comes from a man in his forties who had recovered from COVID-19. The sequenced material came from PBMCs or T cells enriched from blood (not recorded which). V usage is TRBV4-3 and J usage is TRBJ1-2; possible D gene TRBD1, 6 bases. CDR3 nucleotide sequence: TGCGCCAGCAGCCAGTCCCACAGGGATTCGGATGGCTACACCTTC. Translation gives CASSQSHRDSDGYTF.